These 27 T cell receptor beta chains were all obtained from the same sample, sequenced in a study of identical twins. TCRdb ran MiXCR on the 5' RACE reads and lists one entry per CDR3 protein. The sample shows 200,000 to 250,000 distinct CDR3 sequences, about 10% of them seen only once. Sequencing used memory T cells sorted from blood. Receptors originate from a man between 50 and 59 years old in good health.

V is TRBV28 and J is TRBJ2-3; maybe TRBD2 (5 bases). Germline V gene data show CDR1 as MDHEN and CDR2 as SYDVKM. The V and J ends lost 5 bases and 8 bases respectively, with 11 bases between them. This CDR3 spans 12 amino acids. The CDR3 sequence is CASSQRRATQYF. The CDR3 coding sequence is TGTGCCAGCAGTCAAAGGCGGGCTACGCAGTATTTT. Full variable domain (remainder filled in from reference TRBV28 and TRBJ2-3): DVKVTQSSRYLVKRTGEKVFLECVQDMDHENMFWYRQDPGLGLRLIYFSYDVKMKEKGDIPEGYSVSREKKERFSLILESASTNQTSMYLCASSQRRATQYFGPGTRLTVL.

This clonotype was detected many times. This chain uses TRBV29-1 with TRBJ2-2, with D uncertain. The CDR3 runs 16 residues. In germline, CDR1 is SQVTM, CDR2 ANQGSEA. V was shortened by 6 bases and J by 5 bases, with 22 bases between the two germline ends. CDR3 coding DNA: TGCAGCGTAATACAAAATCCCGGACCAACTACCGGGGAGCTGTTTTTT. As protein: CSVIQNPGPTTGELFF.

This clonotype was counted ten times or more. The chain joins TRBV6-2 or TRBV6-3 to TRBJ2-7; 8 nucleotides agree with TRBD1. The CDR3 extends over 15 amino acids. Germline-derived CDR1 and CDR2 are MNHEY and SVGEGT. J lost 3 bases, V lost 3 bases, and 7 bases had no gene match. CDR3 DNA sequence: TGTGCCAGCAGTTATCGGACAGGGAAGGACTACGAGCAGTACTTC. It is translated as CASSYRTGKDYEQYF.

This clonotype was seen more than once but under ten times. The chain employs TRBV6-2 or TRBV6-3 and TRBJ2-1; no clear D. Germline CDR1 MNHEY, CDR2 SVGEGT. The length of the CDR3 is 13 residues. V lost 11 bases to trimming and J lost 3 bases, with 14 bases between them. CDR3 sequence reads: CAHRLDVYNEQFF. DNA for the CDR3: TGTGCCCACCGACTGGACGTCTACAATGAGCAGTTCTTC.

The chain couples TRBV3-1 to TRBJ1-1, with 10 bases that match TRBD1. Germline CDR1 LGHDT, CDR2 YNNKEL (reference sequence). The CDR3 runs to 15 residues. J was trimmed by 5 bases and V by 1 base; bases with no gene match: 4. This CDR3 reads CASSQAGTGATEAFF. The CDR3 DNA is TGTGCCAGCAGCCAAGCTGGGACAGGGGCGACTGAAGCTTTCTTT.

This chain joins TRBV29-1 and TRBJ2-7, with D perhaps being TRBD1 or TRBD2 (7 bases each). This CDR3 has 15 residues. The V gene's germline CDR1 is SQVTM and CDR2 ANQGSEA. The V end lost 5 bases, the J end lost 12 bases, and 29 bases lay between the germline ends. The CDR3 coding sequence is TGCAGCGTTACCGAGGGGGCTAGCGGCCTCAGACGGTGGTACTTC. Its protein product is CSVTEGASGLRRWYF.

This clonotype was picked up many times. CDR3 sequence (DNA): TGTGCCAGCAGCCTTAGCGGGAGTGCCCGGACAGATACGCAGTATTTT. This encodes CASSLSGSARTDTQYF. The V call is TRBV3-1, the J call TRBJ2-3; 9 positions match TRBD2. The germline CDR1 and CDR2 sequences are LGHDT and YNNKEL (reference sequence). V dropped 4 bases and J dropped 3; count of bases not matched to a gene: 8. The CDR3 contains 16 residues.

This clonotype was counted at least ten times. V gene TRBV12-3 or TRBV12-4 combines with J gene TRBJ2-3; a weak D match, TRBD2 (5 bases). With 4 bases removed from V and 2 bases from J, the gap between germline ends came to 13 bases. The CDR3 sequence is 15 residues long. In nucleotides, the CDR3 is TGTGCCAGCAGTTCAACGGAGCGGTCCACAGATACGCAGTATTTT. As protein: CASSSTERSTDTQYF.

CDR3 sequence (DNA): TGTGCCAGCAGCCCGCGACAGGGGGATACCTACGAGCAGTACTTC. It codes for CASSPRQGDTYEQYF. This chain uses TRBV9 with TRBJ2-7; 9 bases match TRBD1. V shed 4 bases and J 2 bases; nucleotides not matched to a gene: 7. Germline loops: CDR1 SGDLS, CDR2 YYNGEE. The CDR3 is 15 amino acids.

This clonotype was counted ten times or more. The chain is built from TRBV7-9 and TRBJ2-5; no definite D call. The V end lost 4 bases, the J end lost 11 bases, and 17 bases lay between the germline ends. CDR3 size: 13 residues. Germline V lookup: CDR1 SEHNR, CDR2 FQNEAQ (reference sequence). The CDR3 region has the DNA TGTGCCAGCAGCTCCTCCCGGACCCTAAATCAGTACTTC. Protein: CASSSSRTLNQYF. Filled out from reference TRBV7-9 and TRBJ2-5, the complete variable domain reads DTGVSQNPRHKITKRGQNVTFRCDPISEHNRLYWYRQTLGQGPEFLTYFQNEAQLEKSRLLSDRFSAERPKGSFSTLEIQRTEQGDSAMYLCASSSSRTLNQYFGPGTRLLVL.

This sequence joins TRBV24-1 and TRBJ2-3, with 7 positions matching TRBD2. CDR3 size: 16 residues. CDR1 KGHDR and CDR2 SFDVKD come from the germline V gene. After removal of 4 bases from V and 0 bases from J, the junction contained 6 bases not matched to a gene. CDR3 protein: CATSEWGSGSTDTQYF. The CDR3 DNA reads as TGTGCCACCAGTGAGTGGGGTAGCGGGAGCACAGATACGCAGTATTTT.

The J gene is TRBJ1-6, the V gene TRBV5-5; D is unresolved. The ends were cut back, 0 bases at V and 0 bases at J, with 7 bases in the middle. Germline V lookup: CDR1 SGHKS, CDR2 YYEKEE (reference sequence). The CDR3 length is 16 residues. The CDR3, as DNA: TGTGCCAGCAGCTTGGCCACAAGCTCCTATAATTCACCCCTCCACTTT. Translating gives CASSLATSSYNSPLHF.

This chain joins TRBV11-2 and TRBJ1-2; no firm D call. The V and J ends lost 4 bases and 3 bases respectively, with 12 bases between them. The CDR3 sequence is 14 residues long. Germline values: CDR1 SGHAT, CDR2 FQNNGV. CDR3 amino acids: CASSSPGGYYGYTF. The CDR3 DNA reads as TGTGCCAGCAGCTCCCCCGGCGGGTACTATGGCTACACCTTC.

There are many counts of this clonotype. This chain uses TRBV10-2 with TRBJ2-7; TRBD1 might be the D (5 bases). V was cut by 6 bases and J by 2 bases, with 11 bases left in between. This CDR3 region has 13 residues. From germline, CDR1 is WSHSY and CDR2 SAAADI. This CDR3 is CASRQLGPYEQYF. The CDR3 DNA sequence: TGCGCCAGCAGGCAGCTGGGGCCCTACGAGCAGTACTTC.

This rearrangement joins TRBV7-2 to TRBJ2-7; 8 bases match TRBD1. The germline gives CDR1 SGHTA, CDR2 FQGNSA. The CDR3 contains 15 residues. Trimming at V came to 1 base and at J to 6 bases, leaving 8 bases not matched to a gene. The DNA of the CDR3 is TGTGCCAGCAGCTTAGGGGCCCTCGACAGGGGCGAGCAGTACTTC. This codes for CASSLGALDRGEQYF. The full variable domain, in which reference TRBV7-2 and TRBJ2-7 provide the parts outside the CDR3, is GAGVSQSPSNKVTEKGKDVELRCDPISGHTALYWYRQSLGQGLEFLIYFQGNSAPDKSGLPSDRFSAERTGGSVSTLTIQRTQQEDSAVYLCASSLGALDRGEQYFGPGTRLTVT.

This clonotype came up many times. This chain's CDR3 is CASSPRGRGLGTEAFF. The DNA for the CDR3 is TGTGCCAGCAGCCCGCGCGGCAGGGGGCTGGGCACTGAAGCTTTCTTT. The chain links TRBV11-2 to TRBJ1-1; TRBD1 aligns across 8 bases. Germline assignment: CDR1 SGHAT and CDR2 FQNNGV. Losses at the gene ends were 5 bases for V and 4 bases for J; bases not matched to a gene: 12. The CDR3 contains 16 residues.

In its sample, this clonotype was seen a few times. The chain uses TRBV10-3 and TRBJ2-7; TRBD1 matches 9 bases. Germline V gives CDR1 ENHRY, CDR2 SYGVKD. This CDR3 has 15 amino acids. With 3 bases clipped from V and 2 bases from J, the junction kept 5 bases outside the gene matches. The CDR3 nucleotides are TGTGCCATCAGTGACCGGGACAGGGCTCCCTACGAGCAGTACTTC. It encodes CAISDRDRAPYEQYF.

This clonotype was detected only a few times. V usage is TRBV7-2 and J usage is TRBJ2-2; TRBD2 agrees at 7 bases. Germline V gene lookup returns CDR1 SGHTA and CDR2 FQGNSA. The CDR3 is made up of 13 amino acids. V trimming: 6 bases; J trimming: 6 bases; junction bases outside the gene matches: 4. The CDR3 bases are TGTGCCAGCAGTCCCCGGGGGGCCGGGGAGCTGTTTTTT. This translates into CASSPRGAGELFF.

This clonotype was found a few times. The V gene is TRBV20-1, the J gene TRBJ2-2; D unresolved. The V end was cut by 6 bases, the J end by 7 bases, with 9 bases between. Per the germline V gene, CDR1 is DFQATT and CDR2 is SNEGSKA (reference sequence). This CDR3 contains 11 residues. CDR3: CSAPYYGELFF. CDR3 DNA: TGCAGTGCCCCGTACTACGGGGAGCTGTTTTTT.

The sample holds many counts of this clonotype. The chain recombines TRBV12-3 or TRBV12-4 with TRBJ2-1, with D perhaps matching TRBD2 (7 bases). V lost 1 base, J lost 3 bases, and 16 bases lay in between. The length of the CDR3 is 17 residues. DNA for the CDR3: TGTGCCAGCAGTTTAGGAGGGGGGGCTGGAGTCTACAATGAGCAGTTCTTC. It encodes CASSLGGGAGVYNEQFF.

This chain connects TRBV30 to TRBJ2-5; D perhaps matches TRBD2 (6 bases). This CDR3 has 13 residues. The V end was cut by 2 bases, the J end by 7 bases, with 14 bases between. Germline V gives CDR1 GTSNPN, CDR2 SVGIG (reference sequence). CDR3 nucleotide sequence: TGTGCCTGGAGTCTAGGGCGGGGAAGGACCCAGTACTTC. Residues: CAWSLGRGRTQYF.

This clonotype was observed many times. This rearrangement joins TRBV4-2 to TRBJ2-4; no firm D call. Germline V CDR1 and CDR2: LGHNA, YNFKEQ. The CDR3 is 14 residues long. The V gene lost 1 base and the J gene lost 2 bases, with 6 bases spanning the gap. CDR3: CASSQGGSKNIQYF. CDR3 DNA: TGTGCCAGCAGCCAAGGCGGTTCCAAAAACATTCAGTACTTC.

The chain links TRBV20-1 to TRBJ2-7, with 10 bases identical to TRBD2. V dropped 8 bases and J dropped 5; count of bases not matched to a gene: 9. Germline V gives CDR1 DFQATT, CDR2 SNEGSKA (reference sequence). The CDR3 loop spans 13 amino acids. CDR3 in amino acids: CSSPGTSVNEQYF. CDR3 coding DNA: TGCAGTTCACCCGGGACTAGCGTAAACGAGCAGTACTTC.

This clonotype showed up just a few times. The J gene is TRBJ2-7, the V gene TRBV6-5; 10 bases match TRBD2. V trimming: 1 base; J trimming: 2 bases; junction bases outside the gene matches: 2. This CDR3 spans 15 amino acids. Germline V gene lookup returns CDR1 MNHEY and CDR2 SVGAGI. CDR3 sequence (DNA): TGTGCCAGCAGTTACTTAGCGGGAGGCACCTACGAGCAGTACTTC. Protein: CASSYLAGGTYEQYF.

Concerning this clonotype: Since a much larger clone is just one base distant, this may be a read error. This chain joins TRBV20-1 and TRBJ1-6, with D perhaps TRBD1 (6 bases). CDR3 size: 15 residues. The V gene's germline CDR1 is DFQATT and CDR2 SNEGSKA (reference sequence). Trimming removed 8 bases from V and 0 bases from J, with 14 bases in between. The CDR3 DNA sequence: TGCAGTACCCCGGACAGAGGCTCCTATAATTCACCCCTCCACTTT. Its protein is CSTPDRGSYNSPLHF.

This clonotype was seen repeatedly, ten times or more. The chain joins TRBV29-1 to TRBJ1-1; D is ambiguous. The V and J ends lost 2 bases and 3 bases respectively, with 10 bases between them. Germline assignment: CDR1 SQVTM and CDR2 ANQGSEA. The CDR3 is 13 amino acids. CDR3 residues: CSVESDWDTEAFF. Written as DNA, the CDR3 is TGCAGCGTTGAATCTGACTGGGACACTGAAGCTTTCTTT.

This clonotype was detected ten times or more. The genes are TRBV20-1 and TRBJ1-1; D uncertain. V was cut by 4 bases and J by 3 bases, with 6 bases left in between. Germline V gene data show CDR1 as DFQATT and CDR2 as SNEGSKA (reference sequence). This CDR3 region has 11 residues. CDR3 residues: CSAIGYTEAFF. CDR3 sequence (DNA): TGCAGTGCTATCGGGTACACTGAAGCTTTCTTT.